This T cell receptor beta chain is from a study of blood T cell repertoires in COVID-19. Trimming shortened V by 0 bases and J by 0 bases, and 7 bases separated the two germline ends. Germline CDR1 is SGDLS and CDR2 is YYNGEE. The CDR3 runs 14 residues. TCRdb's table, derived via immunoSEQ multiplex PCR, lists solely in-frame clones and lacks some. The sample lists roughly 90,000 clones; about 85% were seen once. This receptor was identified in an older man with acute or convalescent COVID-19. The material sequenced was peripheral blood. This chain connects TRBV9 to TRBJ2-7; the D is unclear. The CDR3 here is CASSVGSSSYEQYF. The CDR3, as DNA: TGTGCCAGCAGCGTAGGGAGCAGCTCCTACGAGCAGTACTTC. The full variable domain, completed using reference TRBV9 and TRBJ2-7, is DSGVTQTPKHLITATGQRVTLRCSPRSGDLSVYWYQQSLDQGLQFLIQYYNGEERAKGNILERFSAQQFPDLHSELNLSSLELGDSALYFCASSVGSSSYEQYFGPGTRLTVT.